This TCR beta chain was retrieved from a study of blood T cell repertoires in COVID-19. Overall study context: The analysed material was cDNA or gDNA that came from T cells, B-cell-depleted T cells, or PBMCs.

Original handling: Amplifying reference gene primers gave estimates of nucleated cell counts. TCRdb's table, derived via immunoSEQ multiplex PCR, lists solely in-frame clones and lacks some. V and J calls and clone size come straight from that table; D and trimming were deduced from the DNA. Among 150,000 to 200,000 clones listed, roughly nine tenths were seen once. Germline CDR1 reads SGHAT; CDR2 reads FQNNGV. V shed 5 bases and J shed 3 bases, with 11 bases lying between them. CDR3 size: 13 residues. Seattle patient enrollment occurred during active infection, with longitudinal follow-up thereafter.

The rearrangement uses TRBV11-2 and TRBJ2-7; TRBD1 might be the D (6 bases). Sequencing was carried out using peripheral blood. The sequence was obtained from a woman in her sixties or seventies with COVID-19, enrolled during active disease. As DNA, the CDR3 is TGTGCCAGCAGCCGACGACAGGACTACGAGCAGTACTTC. It is translated as CASSRRQDYEQYF.